These 18 T cell receptor beta chains came from one sample sequenced in a study of T cell repertoires in cytomegalovirus infection. Which antigens these TCRs recognize remains unknown. TCRdb processed the reads anew with MiXCR; each CDR3 protein has one entry. The sample contains roughly 570,000 distinct CDR3 sequences, roughly 42% of which appear only once. Sequencing was performed on cultured PBMCs, taken from culture after CMV antigen stimulation. The receptor set was obtained from a human donor in good health (CMV status not recorded). Some clones in this sample may be carry-over from other donors' samples.

The chain combines TRBV4-1 with TRBJ1-5; TRBD1 matches at 9 bases. Germline V gene sequence: CDR1 MGHRA, CDR2 YSYEKL. The CDR3 sequence is 15 residues long. The V and J ends lost 4 bases and 7 bases, in that order; junction bases with no gene match: 8. The CDR3 bases are TGCGCCAGCAGCCTGTCCGGGACAGGGTCCCAGCCCCAGCATTTT. Protein sequence: CASSLSGTGSQPQHF.

The chain recombines TRBV7-2 with TRBJ1-3; D perhaps matches TRBD1 (5 bases). CDR1 SGHTA and CDR2 FQGNSA come from the germline V gene. Deletions cut 3 bases from V and 0 bases from J, with 12 bases between. This CDR3 has 16 amino acids. The CDR3 is CASSFQGIHSGNTIYF. The CDR3 DNA is TGTGCCAGCAGCTTCCAGGGAATCCACTCTGGAAACACCATATATTTT.

The chain has TRBV6-5 and TRBJ1-5, with a tentative D call TRBD1 (6 bases). This CDR3 contains 15 residues. Germline V CDR1 and CDR2: MNHEY, SVGAGI. Trimming cost V 2 bases and J 5 bases, with 13 bases left between them. The CDR3 here is CASSYLSGAHQPQHF. CDR3 nucleotide sequence: TGTGCCAGCAGTTACCTCTCGGGGGCGCATCAGCCCCAGCATTTT.

The V and J genes are TRBV12-3 or TRBV12-4 and TRBJ1-2, with no clear D. This CDR3 contains 12 residues. V lost 5 bases and J 5 bases, leaving 9 bases between the germline ends. CDR3 bases: TGTGCCAGCAGTAGTACAGCTTATGGCTACACCTTC. This sequence encodes CASSSTAYGYTF.

The chain uses TRBV12-5 and TRBJ2-7, with TRBD2 as a possible D gene (6 bases). This CDR3 spans 15 amino acids. Germline V gene data show CDR1 as LGHNT and CDR2 as FRNRAP. V shed 0 bases and J shed 5 bases, with 14 bases lying between them. The CDR3 DNA reads as TGTGCTAGTGGTTTGGTACGTGGGGGACTGCACGAGCAGTACTTC. Amino acids: CASGLVRGGLHEQYF.

The chain is built from TRBV7-2 and TRBJ2-7; a possible D gene is TRBD2 (6 bases). CDR1 and CDR2 (germline): SGHTA, FQGNSA. The CDR3 totals 14 residues. The V end lost 1 base, the J end lost 2 bases, and 9 bases lay between the germline ends. CDR3 in amino acids: CASSLGTTAYEQYF. In DNA form, the CDR3 reads TGTGCCAGCAGCTTAGGGACTACGGCCTACGAGCAGTACTTC.

A few counts support this clonotype. The J gene is TRBJ1-5, the V gene TRBV7-2; a weak D match, TRBD1 (5 bases). The V gene lost 1 base and the J gene lost 0 bases, with 10 bases spanning the gap. Germline V gene lookup returns CDR1 SGHTA and CDR2 FQGNSA. This CDR3 comprises 16 residues. CDR3 bases: TGTGCCAGCAGCTTAGTGGGGCTAGATAGCAATCAGCCCCAGCATTTT. Encoded protein: CASSLVGLDSNQPQHF.

The chain is built from TRBV6-5 and TRBJ2-5; TRBD1 aligns across 8 bases. CDR1 is MNHEY, CDR2 SVGAGI, per germline. Unmatched junction bases numbered 5, after V lost 4 bases and J lost 4 bases. This CDR3 region has 14 residues. The CDR3 nucleotides are TGTGCCAGCAGTTCATCCGGGACAGGAGAGACCCAGTACTTC. It translates to CASSSSGTGETQYF.

The chain joins TRBV11-2 to TRBJ2-1; TRBD2 matches 10 bases. CDR1 SGHAT and CDR2 FQNNGV come from the germline V gene. V gave up 6 bases and J gave up 5 bases; unmatched junction bases: 16. CDR3 size: 18 residues. Here the CDR3 reads CASSSVKASGRIDNEQFF. The CDR3 bases are TGTGCCAGCAGTTCCGTAAAAGCTAGCGGGAGAATAGACAATGAGCAGTTCTTC.

This clonotype turned up a few times. The V and J genes are TRBV7-2 and TRBJ2-2; 9 nucleotides line up with TRBD1. The junction had 11 bases not matched to a gene; V was cut back by 4 bases and J by 2 bases. CDR1 is SGHTA, CDR2 FQGNSA, per germline. The CDR3 runs 18 residues. CDR3 region: CASSSPTGGLGNTGELFF. The CDR3 bases are TGTGCCAGCAGCTCCCCGACAGGGGGTTTGGGAAACACCGGGGAGCTGTTTTTT.

DNA of the CDR3: TGTGCCAGCACCATCTGGGGGACTAGCGGGAACACCGGGGAGCTGTTTTTT. Its translation: CASTIWGTSGNTGELFF. V is TRBV2 and J is TRBJ2-2, with 11 bases identical to TRBD2. Losses at the gene ends were 7 bases for V and 1 base for J; bases not matched to a gene: 8. This CDR3 comprises 17 residues. Germline lookup yields CDR1 SNHLY and CDR2 FYNNEI.

Turning to this clonotype: One end of the junction fails to match germline, which may point to a read error. The chain is built from TRBV6-6 and TRBJ2-7, with 10 bases aligning to TRBD1. CDR3 size: 17 residues. Germline CDR1 MNHNY, CDR2 SVGAGI (reference sequence). CDR3 DNA sequence: TGTGCCAGCAGTTACTCGAGAGTGCGACAGGGGGCCCACGAGCAGCACTTC. Translating gives CASSYSRVRQGAHEQHF.

This clonotype was counted once. The V and J genes are TRBV7-9 and TRBJ1-1; D is unresolved. CDR3 length: 10 residues. CDR1 is SEHNR, CDR2 FQNEAQ, per germline (reference sequence). The CDR3 nucleotides read TGTGTCTTGCAGAACACTGAAGCTTTCTTT. Translated, it gives CVLQNTEAFF.

The chain links TRBV12-3 or TRBV12-4 to TRBJ1-6; D not certain. V lost 2 bases and J lost 15, with 20 bases in between. The CDR3 loop spans 15 amino acids. The CDR3 coding sequence is TGTGCCAGCAGTTTATTAGGTTGGGGAGGATCGGGCCTCCACTTT. Translated, it gives CASSLLGWGGSGLHF.

The chain is built from TRBV11-2 and TRBJ2-5; 9 bases are shared with TRBD1. The CDR3 runs 15 residues. CDR1 and CDR2 from the germline V gene are SGHAT and FQNNGV. Trimming removed 8 bases from V and 4 bases from J; junction bases left unmatched: 11. The CDR3 spells CASRRPGTGLETQYF. CDR3 in DNA: TGTGCCAGCCGCAGGCCTGGGACAGGGCTAGAGACCCAGTACTTC.

Notes on this clonotype: It may be a read error: a sequence one base away is much more abundant. The J gene is TRBJ2-3, the V gene TRBV7-9, with D tentatively TRBD1 (5 bases). Per the germline V gene, CDR1 is SEHNR and CDR2 is FQNEAQ (reference sequence). The CDR3 extends over 13 amino acids. Trimming pared 5 bases from V and 2 bases from J, leaving 8 bases between. As DNA, the CDR3 is TGTGCCAGCAGCCCAGGACACACAGATACGCAGTATTTT. Its protein product is CASSPGHTDTQYF.

The chain is built from TRBV6-6 and TRBJ2-7, with D possibly TRBD2 on 6 matching bases. V lost 2 bases to trimming and J lost 0 bases, with 20 bases between them. The CDR3 covers 18 residues. The germline gives CDR1 MNHNY, CDR2 SVGAGI (reference sequence). The CDR3 coding sequence is TGTGCCAGCAGTTACCCCCGGAGGGGTAGCGAGAACTCCTACGAGCAGTACTTC. Translation gives CASSYPRRGSENSYEQYF.

This clonotype was counted between two and nine times. This chain joins TRBV7-8 and TRBJ2-3, with TRBD2 identical over 12 bases. V shed 5 bases and J 3 bases; nucleotides not matched to a gene: 9. In germline, CDR1 is SGHVS, CDR2 FQNEAQ. The CDR3 consists of 17 residues. The CDR3 bases are TGTGCCAGCAGCCGAAAGACTAGCGGGAGTAGGACAGATACGCAGTATTTT. Protein product: CASSRKTSGSRTDTQYF.